The TCR beta chain described here comes from a study of OX40 agonist ivuxolimab in advanced cancers. About the research overall: Every 2 weeks, patients got intravenous ivuxolimab at one of six dose levels (0.01-10 mg/kg). A diagnosis of hepatocellular carcinoma, melanoma, renal cell or head and neck cancer was present in dose-escalation patients. Three patients responded partially, comprising one with hepatocellular carcinoma and two with cutaneous melanoma.

Study outcomes and limitations: Clones of CD4+ and CD8+ blood T cells grew by week 6 at doses of 0.1 to 3.0 mg/kg.

Sequencing was performed with immunoSEQ multiplex PCR; in TCRdb, only in-frame clones are kept and a portion is missing. The repertoire holds about 110,000 clones, with under 95% as singletons. As concerns this clone: Its specificity is unknown.

The CDR3 is made up of 14 amino acids. V was pared by 4 bases and J by 3 bases, with 5 bases of the junction left unmatched. CDR1 SGDLS and CDR2 YYNGEE come from the germline V gene. The sequencing used CD4+ or CD8+ T cells sorted from blood, collected in a trial of the OX40 agonist ivuxolimab. The chain joins TRBV9 to TRBJ1-2; TRBD1 agrees at 8 bases. The sequence came from an adult with an advanced solid tumor such as melanoma, head and neck, liver or kidney cancer. CDR3 residues: CASSRGTGDYGYTF. The CDR3 DNA sequence: TGTGCCAGCAGCCGTGGGACAGGCGACTATGGCTACACCTTC.